This is a list of T cell receptor beta chains from one sample in a study of response to subunit inactivated influenza vaccine. Each CDR3 protein gets one entry after TCRdb re-called the RT-PCR reads with MiXCR. This repertoire shows hundreds of thousands of distinct CDR3 sequences, 16% found once; its top ten account for 3% to 3.5%. Sequenced here: CD4+ T cells sorted from PBMCs, sampled 23 months after vaccination. These TCRs come from a man aged 50-75 years who received an inactivated influenza vaccine. The CDR3 runs from the conserved cysteine through the conserved F or W. The D gene is left open where the match is weak. The listing skips clone size in some rows; elsewhere it reads once, few, many or a size class.

>TRBJ2-7|-|-|TRBV20-1
TGCAGTGCTAGAGACTCCAAGGGGGCCTACGAGCAGTACTTC
CSARDSKGAYEQYF
>TRBJ2-2|TRBD2|-|TRBV11-2
TGTGCCAGCAGCCCCGGGACTAGCGGGGTGGGGGGAAACACCGGGGAGCTGTTTTTT
CASSPGTSGVGGNTGELFF
>TRBJ2-3|-|many|TRBV28
TGTGCCAGCAGTTTTCCCTACACCCCCCGGGGCACAGATACGCAGTATTTT
CASSFPYTPRGTDTQYF
>TRBJ2-2|TRBD2|-|TRBV4-1
TGCGCCAGCAGCTACGGGACCCCTATTGGACTAGCGGGTGACGGGGAGCTGTTTTTT
CASSYGTPIGLAGDGELFF
>TRBJ2-1|-|-|TRBV12-3/TRBV12-4
TGTGCCAGCAGTTTGGGGCCCCTTGAGCAGTTCTTC
CASSLGPLEQFF
>TRBJ2-1|-|few|TRBV4-3
TGCGCCAGCAGCCAAGAGAGATGGACCTACAATGAGCAGTTCTTC
CASSQERWTYNEQFF
>TRBJ1-2|-|-|TRBV10-3
TGTGCCACGTCTGACCCGGGGCTCTATGGCTACACCTTC
CATSDPGLYGYTF
>TRBJ2-1|-|few|TRBV11-3
TGTGCCAGCGGGCAGGGGAACTACAATGAGCAGTTCTTC
CASGQGNYNEQFF
>TRBJ1-1|-|many|TRBV28
TGTGCCAGCCTACTGGGGAGGGCCACTGAAGCTTTCTTT
CASLLGRATEAFF
>TRBJ2-5|TRBD2|-|TRBV7-3
TGTGCCAGCAGCTTAACTAGCGGGAGGGTAGGGGAGACCCAGTACTTC
CASSLTSGRVGETQYF
>TRBJ2-1|TRBD1|few|TRBV6-1
TGTGCCAGCAGCCAAGGACAGGGGTGGAATGAGCAGTTCTTC
CASSQGQGWNEQFF
>TRBJ2-5|TRBD1|few|TRBV20-1
TGCAGTGCTAGAGAACAGGGGGTGAGGGTAAAGACCCAGTACTTC
CSAREQGVRVKTQYF
>TRBJ2-3|-|few|TRBV18
TGTGCCAGCTCACCACAGGTCGGCACAGATACGCAGTATTTT
CASSPQVGTDTQYF
>TRBJ2-3|TRBD2|-|TRBV15
TGTGCCACCAGCCGAGATCTTAGCGGGAGAAGGGCAGATACGCAGTATTTT
CATSRDLSGRRADTQYF
>TRBJ2-1|-|many|TRBV6-5
TGTGCCAGCAGTTACTCGTGGAAGAGGGATGAGCAGTTCTTC
CASSYSWKRDEQFF